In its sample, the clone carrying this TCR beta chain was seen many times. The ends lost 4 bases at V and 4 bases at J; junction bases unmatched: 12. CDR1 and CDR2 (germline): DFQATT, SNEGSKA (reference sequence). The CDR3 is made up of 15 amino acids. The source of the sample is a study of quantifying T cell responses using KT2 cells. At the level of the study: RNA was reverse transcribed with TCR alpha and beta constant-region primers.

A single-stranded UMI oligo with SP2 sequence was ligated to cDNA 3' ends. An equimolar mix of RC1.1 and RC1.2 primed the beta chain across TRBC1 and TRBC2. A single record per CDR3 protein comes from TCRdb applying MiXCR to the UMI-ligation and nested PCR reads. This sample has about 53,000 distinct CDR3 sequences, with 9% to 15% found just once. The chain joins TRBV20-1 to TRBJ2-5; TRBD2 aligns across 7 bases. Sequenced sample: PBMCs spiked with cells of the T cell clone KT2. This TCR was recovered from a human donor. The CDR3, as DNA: TGCAGTGCTATCCCAGGACTAGTGGCATTAGAGACCCAGTACTTC. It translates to CSAIPGLVALETQYF.